The next 21 T cell receptor beta chains were all read from a single sample in a study of neurological immune-mediated disorders. Time point here: longitudinal time-point 2. MiXCR, applied by TCRdb to the 5' RACE reads, yields one record per CDR3 protein. The table lists fewer than 35,000 distinct CDR3 sequences, 10% to 15% of them singletons, with under 2.5% in the top ten. Sequencing was done on a sample of PBMCs. These receptors were obtained from a woman in her 40s in good health.

This clonotype was seen ten or more times. The CDR3 coding sequence is TGCGCCAGCAGCTTGGATACAGACCCCTACGAGCAGTACTTC. Its protein is CASSLDTDPYEQYF. The J gene is TRBJ2-7, the V gene TRBV5-1; D call uncertain. Germline CDR1 SGHRS, CDR2 YFSETQ. V was shortened by 0 bases and J by 2 bases, with 9 bases between the two germline ends. This CDR3 has 14 residues.

Within the sample, this clonotype is medium-sized. This rearrangement joins TRBV7-9 to TRBJ1-1; D call uncertain. Trimming removed 0 bases at V and 5 bases at J, with 10 bases between. CDR1 SEHNR and CDR2 FQNEAQ come from the germline V gene (reference sequence). This CDR3 is 14 amino acids long. The DNA of the CDR3 is TGTGCCAGCAGCTTAGCCGGGGTAGAGACTGAAGCTTTCTTT. It codes for CASSLAGVETEAFF.

This clonotype has at least ten counts. V and J are TRBV14 and TRBJ1-2, with 11 bases identical to TRBD1. After removal of 1 base from V and 8 bases from J, the junction contained 0 bases not matched to a gene. Germline V gives CDR1 SGHDN, CDR2 FVKESK. The CDR3 spans 13 residues. The CDR3 sequence: CASSQGTGGGYTF. CDR3 nucleotides: TGTGCCAGCAGCCAAGGGACAGGGGGCGGCTACACCTTC.

The chain carries TRBV7-2 and TRBJ2-1; D ambiguous. Trimming took off 3 bases at V and 5 bases at J, with 8 bases between the two ends. The CDR3 has 13 residues. Germline values: CDR1 SGHTA, CDR2 FQGNSA. DNA of the CDR3: TGTGCCAGCAGCTTCGGGCAGAACAATGAGCAGTTCTTC. This translates into CASSFGQNNEQFF.

CDR3 protein: CASNPSGRGNDEQYF. CDR3 sequence (DNA): TGTGCCAGCAACCCGTCGGGCAGGGGTAATGACGAGCAGTACTTC. This chain connects TRBV12-3 or TRBV12-4 to TRBJ2-7, with D possibly TRBD1 on 6 matching bases. This CDR3 region has 15 residues. V shed 7 bases and J shed 5 bases, with 21 bases lying between them.

In this sample, this clonotype turned up many times. The J gene is TRBJ1-5, the V gene TRBV7-8; 9 nucleotides line up with TRBD1. Losses at the gene ends were 5 bases for V and 2 bases for J; bases not matched to a gene: 4. The V gene's germline CDR1 is SGHVS and CDR2 FQNEAQ. The CDR3 runs 15 residues. The CDR3, as DNA: TGTGCCAGCAGCCCGGACAGGGGAGGCAATCAGCCCCAGCATTTT. Translation gives CASSPDRGGNQPQHF.

This clonotype has ten or more counts. This sequence joins TRBV25-1 and TRBJ1-1, with D tentatively TRBD1 (6 bases). CDR3 length: 13 residues. Trimming cost V 7 bases and J 5 bases, with 14 bases left between them. In germline, CDR1 is MGHDK, CDR2 SYGVNS. The DNA for the CDR3 is TGTGCCAGCACTAAGGGGGTTAAAACTGAAGCTTTCTTT. Protein product: CASTKGVKTEAFF. Variable domain in full (rest from reference TRBV25-1 and TRBJ1-1): EADIYQTPRYLVIGTGKKITLECSQTMGHDKMYWYQQDPGMELHLIHYSYGVNSTEKGDLSSESTVSRIRTEHFPLTLESARPSHTSQYLCASTKGVKTEAFFGQGTRLTVV.

This clonotype was seen many times. The J gene is TRBJ1-1, the V gene TRBV7-2, with D hard to call. Germline V gene lookup returns CDR1 SGHTA and CDR2 FQGNSA. This CDR3 region has 13 residues. The V and J ends lost 2 bases and 4 bases respectively, with 8 bases between them. CDR3 nucleotides: TGTGCCAGCAGCTTAACTGGACTCACTGAAGCTTTCTTT. It codes for CASSLTGLTEAFF.

This clonotype was counted ten times or more. The chain combines TRBV10-3 with TRBJ1-5, with TRBD1 matching over 7 bases. V lost 0 bases, J lost 4 bases, and 3 bases stayed unmatched. CDR1 is ENHRY and CDR2 is SYGVKD in the germline V gene. The CDR3 is 15 residues long. CDR3 DNA: TGTGCCATCAGTGAGTCGAACAGGGGTAATCAGCCCCAGCATTTT. Translated: CAISESNRGNQPQHF.

This chain uses TRBV27 with TRBJ2-7; D may match TRBD1 or TRBD2 (5 bases each). CDR1 and CDR2 from the germline V gene are MNHEY and SMNVEV (reference sequence). The CDR3 sequence is 14 residues long. V shed 3 bases and J shed 3 bases, with 12 bases lying between them. CDR3 DNA: TGTGCCAGCAGTTTCGCGATTGGGGGCTACGAGCAGTACTTC. The encoded protein is CASSFAIGGYEQYF.

This clonotype was recorded at least ten times. This chain connects TRBV5-5 to TRBJ1-2, with D possibly matching TRBD1 (5 bases). This CDR3 comprises 13 residues. V dropped 3 bases and J dropped 8 bases, with 14 bases sitting between them. CDR1 SGHKS and CDR2 YYEKEE come from the germline V gene (reference sequence). The CDR3 sequence: CASSSGGGAGYTF. Here the CDR3 DNA reads TGTGCCAGCAGCTCCGGTGGGGGAGCAGGCTACACCTTC. The complete variable domain, with remaining parts taken from reference TRBV5-5 and TRBJ1-2, reads DAGVTQSPTHLIKTRGQQVTLRCSPISGHKSVSWYQQVLGQGPQFIFQYYEKEERGRGNFPDRFSARQFPNYSSELNVNALLLGDSALYLCASSSGGGAGYTFGSGTRLTVV.

This clonotype has at least ten counts. The rearrangement uses TRBV20-1 and TRBJ1-2, with D maybe TRBD1 (6 bases). Germline V gene lookup returns CDR1 DFQATT and CDR2 SNEGSKA (reference sequence). The CDR3 runs 14 residues. V lost 3 bases and J 4 bases, leaving 15 bases between the germline ends. The CDR3 bases are TGCAGTGCTAGTCCCTATACAGGGTTCTATGGCTACACCTTC. This encodes CSASPYTGFYGYTF.

The sample holds many counts of this clonotype. The chain is built from TRBV20-1 and TRBJ1-5; no clear D gene. This CDR3 contains 15 residues. From germline, CDR1 is DFQATT and CDR2 SNEGSKA (reference sequence). V was cut by 3 bases and J by 3 bases, with 15 bases left in between. The CDR3 here is CSASVSATINQPQHF. The CDR3 DNA reads TGCAGTGCTAGTGTGTCGGCTACGATCAATCAGCCCCAGCATTTT.

This clonotype was detected many times. The chain employs TRBV5-1 and TRBJ1-2, with D perhaps TRBD1 (5 bases). The CDR3 has 13 amino acids. The V gene's germline CDR1 is SGHRS and CDR2 YFSETQ. V dropped 7 bases and J dropped 0 bases, with 10 bases sitting between them. The CDR3 protein is CASAPGPNYGYTF. CDR3 nucleotide sequence: TGCGCCAGCGCCCCGGGGCCTAACTATGGCTACACCTTC.

This clonotype was picked up many times. V and J are TRBV20-1 and TRBJ2-1; 9 nucleotides match TRBD2. V lost 6 bases to trimming and J lost 9 bases; unmatched junction nucleotides: 15. Germline loops: CDR1 DFQATT, CDR2 SNEGSKA (reference sequence). The CDR3 is 15 residues long. The CDR3 here is CSAFRSRGRALEQFF. In DNA form, the CDR3 reads TGCAGTGCATTCCGATCGCGCGGGAGGGCCCTTGAGCAGTTCTTC.

This clonotype was seen many times. V and J are TRBV18 and TRBJ1-2; 8 positions match TRBD1. Germline assignment: CDR1 KGHSH and CDR2 LQKENI. V dropped 3 bases and J dropped 8; count of bases not matched to a gene: 5. The CDR3 sequence is 13 residues long. The chain's CDR3 is CASSPETGDGYTF. CDR3 sequence (DNA): TGTGCCAGCTCACCCGAGACAGGGGACGGCTACACCTTC.

As regards this clonotype: A junction boundary mismatches the germline segment, possibly from a read error. The chain joins TRBV5-1 to TRBJ2-2; 7 bases align to TRBD1. CDR1 and CDR2 (germline): SGHRS, YFSETQ. CDR3 size: 13 residues. The CDR3 loop is CASRQGLDGELFF. The CDR3 DNA follows: TGCGCCAGCAGACAGGGGCTGGACGGGGAGCTTTTTTTT.

This clonotype was counted many times. The chain links TRBV5-1 to TRBJ2-3, with 13 positions matching TRBD2. The CDR3 covers 16 residues. V trimming: 3 bases; J trimming: 4 bases; junction bases outside the gene matches: 5. From germline, CDR1 is SGHRS and CDR2 YFSETQ. The CDR3 DNA follows: TGCGCCAGCAGCTCAGGGACTAGCGGGATCGCAGATACGCAGTATTTT. Its translation is CASSSGTSGIADTQYF.

This clonotype was counted at least ten times. J is TRBJ2-1 and V is TRBV27; 7 bases map to TRBD1. V shed 5 bases, J shed 0 bases, and the junction held 16 bases outside the gene matches. CDR1 MNHEY and CDR2 SMNVEV come from the germline V gene (reference sequence). This CDR3 has 19 amino acids. In DNA form, the CDR3 reads TGTGCCAGCAGTAGCTTGGGACAGCAGGTCCCTAGCTCCTACAATGAGCAGTTCTTC. This codes for CASSSLGQQVPSSYNEQFF.

This clonotype has ten or more counts. This sequence joins TRBV15 and TRBJ1-2; D possibly corresponds to TRBD1 (6 bases). V shed 5 bases and J shed 6 bases, with 16 bases lying between them. In germline, CDR1 is LNHNV, CDR2 YYDKDF (reference sequence). CDR3 length: 14 amino acids. CDR3 amino acids: CATSGRGGSDGYTF. CDR3 coding DNA: TGTGCCACCAGCGGGAGGGGGGGATCTGATGGCTACACCTTC.

There are many counts of this clonotype. The chain uses TRBV7-2 and TRBJ2-1, with D perhaps given as TRBD1 or TRBD2 (5 bases each). This CDR3 contains 15 residues. Trimming removed 6 bases from V and 8 bases from J, with 20 bases in between. CDR1 is SGHTA, CDR2 FQGNSA, per germline. The CDR3 region is CASSLVAGPGHEQFF. The DNA for the CDR3 is TGTGCCAGCAGTTTGGTAGCCGGCCCGGGGCATGAGCAGTTCTTC. The full variable domain, with the rest looked up from reference TRBV7-2 and TRBJ2-1, is GAGVSQSPSNKVTEKGKDVELRCDPISGHTALYWYRQSLGQGLEFLIYFQGNSAPDKSGLPSDRFSAERTGGSVSTLTIQRTQQEDSAVYLCASSLVAGPGHEQFFGPGTRLTVL.